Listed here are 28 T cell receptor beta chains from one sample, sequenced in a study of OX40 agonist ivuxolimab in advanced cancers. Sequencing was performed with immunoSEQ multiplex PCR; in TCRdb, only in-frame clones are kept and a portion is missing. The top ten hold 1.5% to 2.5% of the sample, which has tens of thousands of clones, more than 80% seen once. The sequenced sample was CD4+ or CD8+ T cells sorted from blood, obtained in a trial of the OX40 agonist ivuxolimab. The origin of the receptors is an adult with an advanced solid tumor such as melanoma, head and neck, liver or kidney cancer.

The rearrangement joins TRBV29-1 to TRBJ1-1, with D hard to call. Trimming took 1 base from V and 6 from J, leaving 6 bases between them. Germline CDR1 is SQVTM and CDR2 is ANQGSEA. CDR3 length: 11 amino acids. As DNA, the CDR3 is TGCAGCGTTGAAGTATCCCCTGAAGCTTTCTTT. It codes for CSVEVSPEAFF. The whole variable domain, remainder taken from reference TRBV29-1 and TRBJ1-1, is SAVISQKPSRDICQRGTSLTIQCQVDSQVTMMFWYRQQPGQSLTLIATANQGSEATYESGFVIDKFPISRPNLTFSTLTVSNMSPEDSSIYLCSVEVSPEAFFGQGTRLTVV.

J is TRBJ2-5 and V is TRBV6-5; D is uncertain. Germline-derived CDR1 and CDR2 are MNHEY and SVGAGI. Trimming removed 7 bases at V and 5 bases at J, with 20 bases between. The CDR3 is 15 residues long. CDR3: CASISGQDGGETQYF. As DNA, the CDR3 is TGTGCCAGCATTTCCGGGCAGGACGGTGGCGAGACCCAGTACTTC.

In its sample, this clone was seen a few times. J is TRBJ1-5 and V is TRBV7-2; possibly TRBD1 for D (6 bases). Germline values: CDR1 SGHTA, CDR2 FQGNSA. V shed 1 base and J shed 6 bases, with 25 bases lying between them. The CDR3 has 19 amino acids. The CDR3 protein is CASSLGAQSAGAGSQPQHF. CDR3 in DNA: TGTGCCAGCAGCTTAGGAGCCCAATCTGCAGGGGCAGGCAGTCAGCCCCAGCATTTT.

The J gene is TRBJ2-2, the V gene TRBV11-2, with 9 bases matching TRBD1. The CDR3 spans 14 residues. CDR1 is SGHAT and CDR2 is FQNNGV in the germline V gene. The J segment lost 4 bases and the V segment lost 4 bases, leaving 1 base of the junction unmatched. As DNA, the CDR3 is TGTGCCAGCAGCTCGGGACAGGGCACCGGGGAGCTGTTTTTT. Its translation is CASSSGQGTGELFF.

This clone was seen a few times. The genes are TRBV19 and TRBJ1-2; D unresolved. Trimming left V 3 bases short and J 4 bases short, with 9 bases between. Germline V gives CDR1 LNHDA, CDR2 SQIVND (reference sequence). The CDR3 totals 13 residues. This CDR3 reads CASSMQEGYGYTF. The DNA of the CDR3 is TGTGCCAGTAGTATGCAGGAGGGCTATGGCTACACCTTC.

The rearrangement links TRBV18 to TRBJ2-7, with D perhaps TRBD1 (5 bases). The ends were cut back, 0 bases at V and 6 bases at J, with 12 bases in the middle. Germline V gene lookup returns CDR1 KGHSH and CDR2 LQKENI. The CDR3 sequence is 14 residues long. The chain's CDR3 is CASSPPAPGPEQYF. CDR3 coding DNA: TGTGCCAGCTCACCACCGGCTCCAGGGCCCGAGCAGTACTTC. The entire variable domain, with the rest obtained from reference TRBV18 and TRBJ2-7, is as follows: NAGVMQNPRHLVRRRGQEARLRCSPMKGHSHVYWYRQLPEEGLKFMVYLQKENIIDESGMPKERFSAEFPKEGPSILRIQQVVRGDSAAYFCASSPPAPGPEQYFGPGTRLTVT.

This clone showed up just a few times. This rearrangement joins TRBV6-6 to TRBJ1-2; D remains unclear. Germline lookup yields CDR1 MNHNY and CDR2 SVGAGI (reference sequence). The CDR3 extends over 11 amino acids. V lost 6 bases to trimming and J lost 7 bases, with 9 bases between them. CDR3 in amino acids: CASRGESGYTF. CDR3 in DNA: TGTGCCAGCAGGGGAGAATCTGGCTACACCTTC.

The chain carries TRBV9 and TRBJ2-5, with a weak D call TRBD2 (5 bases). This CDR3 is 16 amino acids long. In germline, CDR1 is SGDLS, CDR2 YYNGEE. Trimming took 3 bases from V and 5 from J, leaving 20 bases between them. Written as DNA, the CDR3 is TGTGCCAGCAGCGCGCCCCCTAGCAGCCCCCAGGAGACCCAGTACTTC. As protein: CASSAPPSSPQETQYF.

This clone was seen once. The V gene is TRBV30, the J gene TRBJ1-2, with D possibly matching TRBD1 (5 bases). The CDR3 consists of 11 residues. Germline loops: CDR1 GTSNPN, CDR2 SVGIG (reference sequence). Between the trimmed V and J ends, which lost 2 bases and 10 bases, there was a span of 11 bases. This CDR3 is CAWSQDRIYTF. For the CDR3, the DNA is TGTGCCTGGAGTCAAGACAGAATCTACACCTTC.

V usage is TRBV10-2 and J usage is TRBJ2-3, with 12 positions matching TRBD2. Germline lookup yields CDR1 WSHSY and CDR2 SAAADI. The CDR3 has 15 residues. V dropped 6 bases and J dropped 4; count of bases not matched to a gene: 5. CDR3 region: CASSPTSGRADTQYF. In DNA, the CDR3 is TGCGCCAGCAGCCCGACTAGCGGGAGAGCAGATACGCAGTATTTT.

The DNA of the CDR3 is TGCGCCAGCAGCCCGACAGGGGGCACGGTCGGCACTGAAGCTTTCTTT. Translated, it gives CASSPTGGTVGTEAFF. The chain links TRBV5-1 to TRBJ1-1; 10 bases match TRBD1. Losses at the gene ends were 4 bases for V and 4 bases for J; bases not matched to a gene: 10. This CDR3 comprises 16 residues. CDR1 is SGHRS and CDR2 is YFSETQ in the germline V gene.

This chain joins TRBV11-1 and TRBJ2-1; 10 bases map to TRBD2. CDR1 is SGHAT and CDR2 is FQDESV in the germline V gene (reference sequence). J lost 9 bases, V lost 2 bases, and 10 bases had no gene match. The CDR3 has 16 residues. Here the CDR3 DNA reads TGTGCCAGCAGCTTACCCGGGACTAGCGTGGTTGCTGAGCAGTTCTTC. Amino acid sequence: CASSLPGTSVVAEQFF.

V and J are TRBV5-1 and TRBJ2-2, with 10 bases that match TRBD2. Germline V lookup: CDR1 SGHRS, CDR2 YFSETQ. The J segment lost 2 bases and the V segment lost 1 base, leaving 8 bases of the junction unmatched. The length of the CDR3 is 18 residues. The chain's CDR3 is CASSLPAGGSLNTGELFF. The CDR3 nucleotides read TGCGCCAGCAGCTTGCCAGCGGGAGGGTCCCTCAACACCGGGGAGCTGTTTTTT.

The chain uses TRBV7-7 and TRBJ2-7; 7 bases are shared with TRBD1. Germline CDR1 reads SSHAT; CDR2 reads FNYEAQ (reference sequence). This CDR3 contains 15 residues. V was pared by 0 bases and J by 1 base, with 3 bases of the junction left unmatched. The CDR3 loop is CASSLARDSSYEQYF. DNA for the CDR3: TGTGCCAGCAGCTTAGCCCGGGACAGTTCCTACGAGCAGTACTTC.

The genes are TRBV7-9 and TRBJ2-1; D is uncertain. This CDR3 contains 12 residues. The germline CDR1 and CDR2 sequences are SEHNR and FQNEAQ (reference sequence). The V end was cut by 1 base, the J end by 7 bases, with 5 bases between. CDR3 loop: CASSLVANEQFF. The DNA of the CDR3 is TGTGCCAGCAGCTTAGTGGCGAATGAGCAGTTCTTC.

CDR3 residues: CASSSRAPGTGLEQYF. CDR3 DNA: TGTGCCAGCAGCTCGCGGGCCCCCGGGACAGGGCTCGAGCAGTACTTC. The V gene is TRBV7-8, the J gene TRBJ2-7; the match to TRBD1 covers 9 bases. This CDR3 is 16 amino acids long. The germline V gene encodes CDR1 SGHVS and CDR2 FQNEAQ. J gave up 6 bases and V 4 bases, and 13 bases lay outside the gene matches.

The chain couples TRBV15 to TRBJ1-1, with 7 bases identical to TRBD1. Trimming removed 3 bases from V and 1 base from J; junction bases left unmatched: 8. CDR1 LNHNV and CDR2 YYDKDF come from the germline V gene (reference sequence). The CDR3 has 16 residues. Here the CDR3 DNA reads TGTGCCACCAGCAGCACAGCGGGACAGCCGAACACTGAAGCTTTCTTT. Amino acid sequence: CATSSTAGQPNTEAFF.

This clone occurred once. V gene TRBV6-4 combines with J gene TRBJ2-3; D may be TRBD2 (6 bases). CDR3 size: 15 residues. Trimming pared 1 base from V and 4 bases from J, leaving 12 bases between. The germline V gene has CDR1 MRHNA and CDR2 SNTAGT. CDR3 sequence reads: CASSDYPGTADTQYF. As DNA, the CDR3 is TGTGCCAGCAGTGACTACCCCGGGACTGCAGATACGCAGTATTTT.

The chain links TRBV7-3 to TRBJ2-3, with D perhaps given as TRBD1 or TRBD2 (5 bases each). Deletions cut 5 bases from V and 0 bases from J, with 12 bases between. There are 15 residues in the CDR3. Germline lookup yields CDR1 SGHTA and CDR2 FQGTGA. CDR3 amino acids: CASSPGAASTDTQYF. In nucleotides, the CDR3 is TGTGCCAGCAGCCCCGGGGCGGCTAGCACAGATACGCAGTATTTT.

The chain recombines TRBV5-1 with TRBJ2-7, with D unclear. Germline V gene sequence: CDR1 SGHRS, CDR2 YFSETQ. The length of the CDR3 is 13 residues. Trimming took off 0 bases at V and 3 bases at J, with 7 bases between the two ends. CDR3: CASSLDPVYEQYF. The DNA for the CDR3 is TGCGCCAGCAGCTTGGATCCAGTCTACGAGCAGTACTTC.

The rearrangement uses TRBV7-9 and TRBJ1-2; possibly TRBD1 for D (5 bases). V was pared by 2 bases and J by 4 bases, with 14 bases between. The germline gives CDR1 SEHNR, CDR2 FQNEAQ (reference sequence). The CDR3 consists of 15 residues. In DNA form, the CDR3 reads TGTGCCAGCAGCTTACCAGGGTCAACCTTCTATGGCTACACCTTC. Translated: CASSLPGSTFYGYTF.

CDR3 in amino acids: CASSPGHNNEQFF. The CDR3 DNA reads TGCGCCAGCAGCCCTGGCCACAACAATGAGCAGTTCTTC. This chain connects TRBV5-1 to TRBJ2-1; D uncertain. The CDR3 has 13 amino acids. Germline CDR1 reads SGHRS; CDR2 reads YFSETQ. The ends were cut back, 4 bases at V and 5 bases at J, with 10 bases in the middle.

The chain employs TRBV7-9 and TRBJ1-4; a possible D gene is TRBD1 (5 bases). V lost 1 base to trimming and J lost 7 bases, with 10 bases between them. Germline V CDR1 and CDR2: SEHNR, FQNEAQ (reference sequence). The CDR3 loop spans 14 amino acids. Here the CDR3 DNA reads TGTGCCAGCAGCTTAGGCAGGGCCGGTGAAAAACTGTTTTTT. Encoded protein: CASSLGRAGEKLFF.

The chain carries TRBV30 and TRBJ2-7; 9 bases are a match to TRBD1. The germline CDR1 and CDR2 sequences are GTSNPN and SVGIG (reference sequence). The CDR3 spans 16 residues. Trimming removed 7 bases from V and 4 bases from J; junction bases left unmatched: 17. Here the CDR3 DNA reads TGTGCCTCCTGGAGAACCACAGGGGGCCTGGGGTACGAGCAGTACTTC. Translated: CASWRTTGGLGYEQYF.

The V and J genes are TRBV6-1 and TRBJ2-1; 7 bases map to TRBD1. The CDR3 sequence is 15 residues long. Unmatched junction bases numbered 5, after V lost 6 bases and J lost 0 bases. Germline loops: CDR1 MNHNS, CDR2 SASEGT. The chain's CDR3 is CASSGQANSYNEQFF. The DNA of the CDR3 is TGTGCCAGCAGCGGACAGGCGAACTCCTACAATGAGCAGTTCTTC.

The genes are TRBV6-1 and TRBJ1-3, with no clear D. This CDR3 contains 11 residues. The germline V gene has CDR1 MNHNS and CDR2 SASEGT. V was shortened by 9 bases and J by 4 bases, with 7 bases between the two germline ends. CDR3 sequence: CASQTGNTIYF. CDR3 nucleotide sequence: TGTGCCAGTCAAACCGGAAACACCATATATTTT.

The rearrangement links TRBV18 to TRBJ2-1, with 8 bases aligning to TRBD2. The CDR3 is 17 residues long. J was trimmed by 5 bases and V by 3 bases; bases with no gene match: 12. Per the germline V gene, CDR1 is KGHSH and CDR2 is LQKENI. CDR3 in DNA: TGTGCCAGCTCACCCTCCGGGGCGGGACTAGGTAACAATGAGCAGTTCTTC. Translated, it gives CASSPSGAGLGNNEQFF.

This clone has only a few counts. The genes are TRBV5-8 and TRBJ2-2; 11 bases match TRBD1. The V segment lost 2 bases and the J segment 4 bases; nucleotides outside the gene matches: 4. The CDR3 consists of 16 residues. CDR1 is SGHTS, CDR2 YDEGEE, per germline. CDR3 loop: CASSFSGTGGTGELFF. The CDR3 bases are TGTGCCAGCAGCTTTAGCGGGACAGGGGGCACCGGGGAGCTGTTTTTT.